The source of this T cell receptor beta chain is a study of blood T cells in healthy people across ages. This clonotype appeared a few times. Its antigen remains unknown. CDR3 size: 15 residues. Trimming took 0 bases from V and 12 from J, leaving 17 bases between them. CDR1 and CDR2 (germline): MNHEY, SMNVEV (reference sequence). Study-wide findings and caveats: Possibly confounding the expanded clonotype changes was the fact that donor CMV status was unknown. A roughly linear fall in TCR beta diversity per million T cells was seen with increasing age. Aged donors had fewer naive CD4+ cells and lower diversity than long-lived donors.

A J-beta primer mix and a sample-barcoded 5' primer were used in a second PCR of about 6 to 12 cycles. TCRdb independently ran MiXCR on the 5' RACE reads; one entry per CDR3 protein. The sample consists of fewer than 900,000 distinct CDR3 sequences, 40% to 45% of them appearing once. Material: blood. The origin of this receptor is a woman aged 60-70 years in good health. The chain employs TRBV27 and TRBJ1-4, with a possible D match to TRBD1 (5 bases). The CDR3, as DNA: TGTGCCAGCAGTTTATCGTGGCAGGGCTTCGGAGAACTGTTTTTT. Protein sequence: CASSLSWQGFGELFF.